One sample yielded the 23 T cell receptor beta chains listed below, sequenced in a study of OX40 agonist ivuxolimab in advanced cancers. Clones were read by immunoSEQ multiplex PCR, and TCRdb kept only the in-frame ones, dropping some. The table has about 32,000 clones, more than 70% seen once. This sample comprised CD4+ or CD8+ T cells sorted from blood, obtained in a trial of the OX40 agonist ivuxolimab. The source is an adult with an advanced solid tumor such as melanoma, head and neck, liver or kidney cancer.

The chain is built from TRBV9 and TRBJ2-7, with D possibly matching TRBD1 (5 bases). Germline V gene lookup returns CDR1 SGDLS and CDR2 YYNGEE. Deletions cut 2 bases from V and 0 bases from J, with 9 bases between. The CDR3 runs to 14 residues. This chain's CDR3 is CASSVDIYSYEQYF. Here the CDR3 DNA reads TGTGCCAGCAGCGTGGACATCTACTCCTACGAGCAGTACTTC.

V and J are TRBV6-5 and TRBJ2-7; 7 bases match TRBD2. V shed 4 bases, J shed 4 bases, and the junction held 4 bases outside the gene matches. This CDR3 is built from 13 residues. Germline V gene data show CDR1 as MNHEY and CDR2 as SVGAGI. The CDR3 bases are TGTGCCAGCAGTTGGGGGGGAGGGTACGAGCAGTACTTC. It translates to CASSWGGGYEQYF.

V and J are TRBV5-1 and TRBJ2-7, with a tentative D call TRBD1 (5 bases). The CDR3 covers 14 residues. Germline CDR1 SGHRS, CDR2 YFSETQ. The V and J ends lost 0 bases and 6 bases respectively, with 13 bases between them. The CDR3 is CASSLEAGLSEQYF. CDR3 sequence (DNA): TGCGCCAGCAGCTTGGAAGCAGGGCTTAGCGAGCAGTACTTC.

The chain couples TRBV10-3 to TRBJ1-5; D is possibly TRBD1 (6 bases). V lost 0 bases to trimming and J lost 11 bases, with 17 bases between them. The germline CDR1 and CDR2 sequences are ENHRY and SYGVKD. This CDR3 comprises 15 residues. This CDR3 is CAISESLQWDKAQHF. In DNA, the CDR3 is TGTGCCATCAGTGAGTCATTACAGTGGGACAAGGCCCAGCATTTT.

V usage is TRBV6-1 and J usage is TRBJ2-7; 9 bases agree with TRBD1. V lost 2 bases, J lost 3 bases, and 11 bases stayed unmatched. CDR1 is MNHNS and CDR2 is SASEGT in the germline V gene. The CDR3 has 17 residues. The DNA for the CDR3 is TGTGCCAGCAGTGAAAGGGCACCGGGACAGGGTTACTACGAGCAGTACTTC. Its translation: CASSERAPGQGYYEQYF.

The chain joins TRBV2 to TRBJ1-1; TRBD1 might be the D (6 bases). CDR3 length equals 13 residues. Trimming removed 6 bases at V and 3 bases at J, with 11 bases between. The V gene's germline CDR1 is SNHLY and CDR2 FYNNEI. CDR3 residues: CASRDSQYTEAFF. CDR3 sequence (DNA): TGTGCCAGCAGGGACAGTCAGTACACTGAAGCTTTCTTT.

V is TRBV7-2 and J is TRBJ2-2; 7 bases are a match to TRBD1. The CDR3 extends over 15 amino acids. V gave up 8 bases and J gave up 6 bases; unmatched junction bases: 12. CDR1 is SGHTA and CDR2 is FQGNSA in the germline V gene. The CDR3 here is CASWLPGDRPGELFF. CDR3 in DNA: TGTGCCAGCTGGCTCCCTGGGGACAGACCCGGGGAGCTGTTTTTT.

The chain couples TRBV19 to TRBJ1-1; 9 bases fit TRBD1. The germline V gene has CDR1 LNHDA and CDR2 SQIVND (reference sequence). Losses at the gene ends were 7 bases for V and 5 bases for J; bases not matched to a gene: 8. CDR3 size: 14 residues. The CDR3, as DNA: TGTGCCAGTACCCTCGGACAGGGGTTGACTGAAGCTTTCTTT. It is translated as CASTLGQGLTEAFF.

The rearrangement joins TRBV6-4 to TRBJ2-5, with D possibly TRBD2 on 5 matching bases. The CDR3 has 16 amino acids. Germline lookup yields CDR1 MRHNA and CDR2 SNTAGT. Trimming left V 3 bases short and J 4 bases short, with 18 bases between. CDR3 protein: CASSEWAKRNLETQYF. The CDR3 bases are TGTGCCAGCAGTGAGTGGGCGAAGCGGAACCTAGAGACCCAGTACTTC.

The CDR3 region has the DNA TGCGCCAGCAGCCCTCTTTGGGGGGGCCAATATACGCAGTATTTT. Translation gives CASSPLWGGQYTQYF. The gene calls are TRBV4-1 and TRBJ2-3; D perhaps matches TRBD2 (7 bases). Per the germline V gene, CDR1 is MGHRA and CDR2 is YSYEKL. V was cut by 4 bases and J by 7 bases, with 18 bases left in between. CDR3 length equals 15 residues.

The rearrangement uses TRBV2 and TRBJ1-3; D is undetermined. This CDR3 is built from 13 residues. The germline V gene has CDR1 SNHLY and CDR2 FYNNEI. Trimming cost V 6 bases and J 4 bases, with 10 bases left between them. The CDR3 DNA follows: TGTGCCAGCAGGTCCATCTCCGGAAACACCATATATTTT. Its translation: CASRSISGNTIYF.

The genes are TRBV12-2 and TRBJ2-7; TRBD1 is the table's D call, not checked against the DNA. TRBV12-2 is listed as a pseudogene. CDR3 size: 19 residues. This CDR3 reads CASRLANLVDREYSYEQYF. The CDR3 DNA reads TGTGCAAGTCGCTTAGCCAACCTGGTGGACAGGGAATACTCCTACGAGCAGTACTTC.

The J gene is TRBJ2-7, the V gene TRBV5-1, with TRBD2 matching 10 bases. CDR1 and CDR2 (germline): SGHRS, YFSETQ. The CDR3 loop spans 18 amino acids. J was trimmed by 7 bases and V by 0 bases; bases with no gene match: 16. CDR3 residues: CASSLGRHPAGGPGEQYF. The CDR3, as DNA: TGCGCCAGCAGCTTGGGTCGCCATCCAGCGGGAGGGCCGGGAGAGCAGTACTTC.

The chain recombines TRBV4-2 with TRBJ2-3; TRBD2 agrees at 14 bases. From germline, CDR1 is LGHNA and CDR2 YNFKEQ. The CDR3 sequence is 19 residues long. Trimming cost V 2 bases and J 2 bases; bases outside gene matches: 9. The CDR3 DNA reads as TGTGCCAGCAGCCAACCTTTGAGACTAGCGGGGGGGAACACAGATACGCAGTATTTT. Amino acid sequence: CASSQPLRLAGGNTDTQYF.

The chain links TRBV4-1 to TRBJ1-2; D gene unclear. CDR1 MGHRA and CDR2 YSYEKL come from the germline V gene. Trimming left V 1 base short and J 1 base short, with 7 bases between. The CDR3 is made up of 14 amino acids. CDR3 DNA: TGCGCCAGCAGCCAAGGTACGCTTAACTATGGCTACACCTTC. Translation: CASSQGTLNYGYTF.

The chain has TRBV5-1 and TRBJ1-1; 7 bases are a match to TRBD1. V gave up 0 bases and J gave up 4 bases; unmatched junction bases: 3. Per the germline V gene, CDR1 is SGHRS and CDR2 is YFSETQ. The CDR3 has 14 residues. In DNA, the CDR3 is TGCGCCAGCAGCTTGGGACAGGGACGCACTGAAGCTTTCTTT. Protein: CASSLGQGRTEAFF.

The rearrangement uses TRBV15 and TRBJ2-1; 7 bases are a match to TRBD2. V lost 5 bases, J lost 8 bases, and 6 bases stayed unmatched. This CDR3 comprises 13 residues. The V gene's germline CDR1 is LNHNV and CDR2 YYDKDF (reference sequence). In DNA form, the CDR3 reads TGTGCCACCAGCGACCGCCGGGGGGATGAGCAGTTCTTC. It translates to CATSDRRGDEQFF.

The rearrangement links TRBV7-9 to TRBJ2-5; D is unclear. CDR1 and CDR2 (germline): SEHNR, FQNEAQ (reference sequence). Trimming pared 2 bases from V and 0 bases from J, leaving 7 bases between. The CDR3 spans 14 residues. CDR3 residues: CASSLTHHQETQYF. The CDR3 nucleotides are TGTGCCAGCAGCTTAACACACCACCAAGAGACCCAGTACTTC.

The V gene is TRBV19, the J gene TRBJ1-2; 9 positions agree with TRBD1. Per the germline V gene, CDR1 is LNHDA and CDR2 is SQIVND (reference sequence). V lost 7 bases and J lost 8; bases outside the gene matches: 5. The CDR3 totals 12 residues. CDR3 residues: CASITGGGGYTF. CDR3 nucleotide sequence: TGTGCCAGTATTACAGGGGGCGGAGGCTACACCTTC.

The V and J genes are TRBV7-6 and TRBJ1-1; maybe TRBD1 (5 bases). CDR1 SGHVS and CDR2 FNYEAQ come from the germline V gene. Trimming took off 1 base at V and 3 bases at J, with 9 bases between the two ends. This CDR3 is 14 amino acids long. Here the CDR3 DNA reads TGTGCCAGCAGCTTAGTTGGGGGGGACACTGAAGCTTTCTTT. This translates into CASSLVGGDTEAFF.

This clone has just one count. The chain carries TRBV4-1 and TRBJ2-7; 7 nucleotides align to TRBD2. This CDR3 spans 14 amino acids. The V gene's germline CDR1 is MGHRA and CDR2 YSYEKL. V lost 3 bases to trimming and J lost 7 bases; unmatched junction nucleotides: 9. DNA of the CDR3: TGCGCCAGCAGCCAGCAGGGCGGGGGTCGGGAGCAGTACTTC. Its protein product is CASSQQGGGREQYF.

The CDR3 loop is CASSLVPQETQYF. The DNA for the CDR3 is TGTGCCAGCAGCTTGGTTCCTCAAGAGACCCAGTACTTC. This chain connects TRBV7-6 to TRBJ2-5; D is ambiguous. The CDR3 has 13 residues. In germline, CDR1 is SGHVS, CDR2 FNYEAQ. V was shortened by 3 bases and J by 2 bases, with 7 bases between the two germline ends.

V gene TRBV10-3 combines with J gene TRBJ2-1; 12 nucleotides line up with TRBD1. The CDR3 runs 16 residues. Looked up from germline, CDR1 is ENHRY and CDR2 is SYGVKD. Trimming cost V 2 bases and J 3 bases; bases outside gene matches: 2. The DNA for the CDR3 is TGTGCCATCAGTGAGGGGACAGGGGGCCACTACAATGAGCAGTTCTTC. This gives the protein CAISEGTGGHYNEQFF.